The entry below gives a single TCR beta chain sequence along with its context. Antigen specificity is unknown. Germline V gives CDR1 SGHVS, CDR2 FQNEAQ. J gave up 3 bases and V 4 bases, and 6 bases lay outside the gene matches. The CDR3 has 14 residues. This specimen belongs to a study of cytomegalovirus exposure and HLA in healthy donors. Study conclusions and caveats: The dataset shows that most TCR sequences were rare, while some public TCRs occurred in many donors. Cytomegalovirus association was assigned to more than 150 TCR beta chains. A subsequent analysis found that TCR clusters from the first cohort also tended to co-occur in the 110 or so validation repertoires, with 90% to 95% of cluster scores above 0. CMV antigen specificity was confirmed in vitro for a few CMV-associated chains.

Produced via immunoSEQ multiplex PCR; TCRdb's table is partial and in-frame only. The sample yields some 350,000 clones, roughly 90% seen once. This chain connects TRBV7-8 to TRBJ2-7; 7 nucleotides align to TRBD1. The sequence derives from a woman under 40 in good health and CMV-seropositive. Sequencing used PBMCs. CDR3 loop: CASSSRDSYYEQYF. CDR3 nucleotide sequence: TGTGCCAGCAGCTCCCGGGACAGTTACTACGAGCAGTACTTC. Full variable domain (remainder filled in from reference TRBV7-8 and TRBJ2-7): GAGVSQSPRYKVAKRGQDVALRCDPISGHVSLFWYQQALGQGPEFLTYFQNEAQLDKSGLPSDRFFAERPEGSVSTLKIQRTQQEDSAVYLCASSSRDSYYEQYFGPGTRLTVT.